This TCR beta chain emerged from a study of blood T cell repertoires in COVID-19. Study in general: Sites in the United States, Italy and Spain provided acute and convalescent COVID-19 samples.

The trim removed 2 bases at V and 6 bases at J, leaving 13 bases unmatched. Germline values: CDR1 SGHRS, CDR2 YFSETQ. CDR3 length: 17 amino acids. This clone was recorded a few times. Original data processing: Estimation of nucleated cell counts was performed using reference gene primer amplification. Using immunoSEQ multiplex PCR, the repertoire was profiled, and TCRdb retains in-frame clones only, with some absent. That table gives V, J and clone size, and the DNA gave D and trimming. The repertoire holds roughly 33,000 clones, about 78% seen once, with roughly 7% in the top ten. The sequence came from a woman aged 55-69 years with acute or convalescent COVID-19. This chain uses TRBV5-1 with TRBJ2-2; 7 bases line up with TRBD1. The sample consisted of peripheral blood. CDR3 residues: CASSLVWDSLSSGELFF. As DNA, the CDR3 is TGCGCCAGCAGCTTAGTTTGGGACAGCCTTTCCTCCGGGGAGCTGTTTTTT.